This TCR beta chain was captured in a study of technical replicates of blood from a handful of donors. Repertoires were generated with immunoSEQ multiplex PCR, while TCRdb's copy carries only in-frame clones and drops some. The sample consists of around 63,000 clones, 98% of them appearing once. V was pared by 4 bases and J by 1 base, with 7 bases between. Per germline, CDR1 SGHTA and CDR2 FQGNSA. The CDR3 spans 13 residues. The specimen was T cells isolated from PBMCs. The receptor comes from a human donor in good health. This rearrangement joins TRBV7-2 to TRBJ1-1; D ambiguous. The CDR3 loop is CASSSLENTEAFF. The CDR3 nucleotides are TGTGCCAGCAGCTCCCTAGAGAACACTGAAGCTTTCTTT.